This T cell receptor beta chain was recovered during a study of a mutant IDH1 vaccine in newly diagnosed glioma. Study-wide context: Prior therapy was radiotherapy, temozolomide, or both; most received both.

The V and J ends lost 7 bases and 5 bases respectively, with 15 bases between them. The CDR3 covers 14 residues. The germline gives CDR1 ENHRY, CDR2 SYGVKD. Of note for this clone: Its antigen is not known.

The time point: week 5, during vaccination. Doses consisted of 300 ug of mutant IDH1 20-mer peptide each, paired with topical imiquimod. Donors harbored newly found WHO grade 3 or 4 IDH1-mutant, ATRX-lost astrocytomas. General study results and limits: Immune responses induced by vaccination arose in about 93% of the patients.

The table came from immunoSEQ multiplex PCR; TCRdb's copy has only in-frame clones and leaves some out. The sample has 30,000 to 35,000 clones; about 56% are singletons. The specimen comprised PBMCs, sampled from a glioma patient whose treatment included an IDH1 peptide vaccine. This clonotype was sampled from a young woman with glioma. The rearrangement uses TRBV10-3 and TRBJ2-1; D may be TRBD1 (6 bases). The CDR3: CAINQGQSNNEQFF. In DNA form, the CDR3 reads TGTGCCATCAATCAAGGACAGTCAAACAATGAGCAGTTCTTC.